This T cell receptor beta chain was identified during a study of metastatic and nonmetastatic thyroid tumors. The V end lost 4 bases, the J end lost 12 bases, and 9 bases lay between the germline ends. Germline V gene sequence: CDR1 MDHEN, CDR2 SYDVKM. This CDR3 spans 10 amino acids. Relative to its sample, this clone is medium-sized (0.01 to 0.1%). From the PCR reads, TCRdb re-called clones with MiXCR. The sample consists of approximately 21,000 clones, over 25% of them appearing once. No patient received treatment before thyroid surgery. The chain couples TRBV28 to TRBJ1-1; D not certain. The TCR comes from a male donor with papillary thyroid cancer or a benign thyroid nodule (not recorded which). Some clones in this sample may be carry-over from other donors' samples. Specimen: tumor tissue. For the CDR3, the DNA is TGTGCCAGCAGTTCCATTTTAACTTTCTTT. Amino acids: CASSSILTFF.